This passage covers 14 T cell receptor beta chains from one sample sequenced in a study of T cells in Graves' hyperthyroidism and ophthalmopathy. The investigators amplified TCR beta CDR3 regions from RNA transcripts. During a first-round RT-PCR of the TCR CDR3, the HTBI primer set was used. Via MiXCR, TCRdb re-called the multiplex PCR reads, giving one row per CDR3 protein. The sample lists 700,000 to 950,000 distinct CDR3 sequences; over 35% were seen once. Sequencing was carried out using blood. These receptors were obtained from a woman aged 40 to 50 with Graves' hyperthyroidism.

This clonotype has a count of ten or more. This sequence joins TRBV19 and TRBJ1-1; TRBD1 matches 8 bases. From germline, CDR1 is LNHDA and CDR2 SQIVND (reference sequence). The CDR3 runs to 12 residues. J lost 10 bases, V lost 6 bases, and 7 bases had no gene match. The CDR3, as DNA: TGTGCCAGTAGGCTGACAGGGGAAGGAGCTTTCTTT. Residues: CASRLTGEGAFF. Complete variable domain (other parts from reference TRBV19 and TRBJ1-1): DGGITQSPKYLFRKEGQNVTLSCEQNLNHDAMYWYRQDPGQGLRLIYYSQIVNDFQKGDIAEGYSVSREKKESFPLTVTSAQKNPTAFYLCASRLTGEGAFFGQGTRLTVV.

This clonotype was observed a handful of times. The chain recombines TRBV11-3 with TRBJ2-7, with a weak D call TRBD1 (6 bases). V lost 3 bases and J 1 base, leaving 10 bases between the germline ends. Germline values: CDR1 SGHNT, CDR2 YENEEA. CDR3 length equals 14 residues. The CDR3 region has the DNA TGTGCCAGCAGCTTGGGGGCAGAATCCTACGAGCAGTACTTC. Encoded protein: CASSLGAESYEQYF.

This clonotype was seen at least ten times. The rearrangement links TRBV10-3 to TRBJ2-7; D unresolved. The germline CDR1 and CDR2 sequences are ENHRY and SYGVKD. There are 11 residues in the CDR3. Deletions cut 7 bases from V and 4 bases from J, with 8 bases between. CDR3 sequence (DNA): TGTGCCATCATACGGCTTTACGAGCAGTACTTC. It translates to CAIIRLYEQYF.

V is TRBV12-3 or TRBV12-4 and J is TRBJ2-5, with D possibly being TRBD1 or TRBD2 (5 bases each). Trimming took off 6 bases at V and 7 bases at J, with 18 bases between the two ends. This CDR3 has 14 residues. CDR3 bases: TGTGCCAGCAGACAAGGGGACCCGAGCGGGACCCAGTACTTC. Translating gives CASRQGDPSGTQYF.

This clonotype occurred many times. The V call is TRBV5-8, the J call TRBJ2-7; maybe TRBD2 (7 bases). The CDR3 loop spans 13 amino acids. Trimming left V 5 bases short and J 5 bases short, with 14 bases between. Germline loops: CDR1 SGHTS, CDR2 YDEGEE. The CDR3 region has the DNA TGTGCCAGCAGGAGGGGGGGGTTCGACGAGCAGTACTTC. Translating gives CASRRGGFDEQYF.

This clonotype was observed at least ten times. The chain recombines TRBV19 with TRBJ1-5, with D perhaps matching TRBD1 (6 bases). Trimming removed 3 bases at V and 6 bases at J, with 15 bases between. The CDR3 spans 15 residues. CDR1 and CDR2 (germline): LNHDA, SQIVND (reference sequence). This CDR3 reads CASSIREGVGQPQHF. The CDR3 DNA reads TGTGCCAGTAGTATCCGTGAGGGGGTAGGTCAGCCCCAGCATTTT.

With regard to this clonotype: A much larger clone sits a single nucleotide away, making a read error possible. V gene TRBV24-1 combines with J gene TRBJ2-7, with no clear D. The CDR3 length is 14 residues. Per the germline V gene, CDR1 is KGHDR and CDR2 is SFDVKD. Trimming shortened V by 10 bases and J by 2 bases, and 17 bases separated the two germline ends. The CDR3: CATSAYDSPYEQYF. The CDR3 DNA is TGTGCCACTTCGGCCTACGATTCCCCCTACGAGCAGTACTTC.

V usage is TRBV6-2 or TRBV6-3 and J usage is TRBJ2-7; 7 nucleotides align to TRBD1. V shed 2 bases and J 3 bases; nucleotides not matched to a gene: 4. Germline V gene data show CDR1 as MNHEY and CDR2 as SVGEGT. The length of the CDR3 is 14 residues. The CDR3 DNA follows: TGTGCCAGCAGTTACCGACAGGGTGGCTACGAGCAGTACTTC. Amino acids: CASSYRQGGYEQYF.

This clonotype occurred many times. The V and J genes are TRBV7-6 and TRBJ1-1, with D hard to call. Germline assignment: CDR1 SGHVS and CDR2 FNYEAQ. V shed 1 base and J shed 0 bases, with 15 bases lying between them. The CDR3 runs to 17 residues. CDR3 in amino acids: CASSLEFLGWMNTEAFF. CDR3 nucleotides: TGTGCCAGCAGCTTAGAATTTCTGGGTTGGATGAACACTGAAGCTTTCTTT.

This clonotype was detected many times. The chain links TRBV7-2 to TRBJ1-2; D remains ambiguous. In germline, CDR1 is SGHTA, CDR2 FQGNSA. The CDR3 has 11 amino acids. Trimming shortened V by 1 base and J by 13 bases, and 10 bases separated the two germline ends. CDR3 sequence: CASSLVPGPTF. The CDR3 bases are TGTGCCAGCAGCTTAGTCCCAGGCCCCACCTTC. Supplemented by reference TRBV7-2 and TRBJ1-2, the full variable domain reads GAGVSQSPSNKVTEKGKDVELRCDPISGHTALYWYRQSLGQGLEFLIYFQGNSAPDKSGLPSDRFSAERTGGSVSTLTIQRTQQEDSAVYLCASSLVPGPTFGSGTRLTVV.

V gene TRBV6-6 combines with J gene TRBJ2-6; D remains unclear. This CDR3 is 15 amino acids long. V was trimmed by 3 bases and J by 4 bases, leaving 10 bases between them. Germline CDR1 is MNHNY and CDR2 is SVGAGI (reference sequence). CDR3 nucleotides: TGTGCCAGCAGTTATGATGAGTCCGGGGCCAACGTCCTGACTTTC. Encoded protein: CASSYDESGANVLTF.

The V call is TRBV9, the J call TRBJ1-2; D possibly corresponds to TRBD1 (5 bases). CDR3 length equals 14 residues. V was shortened by 0 bases and J by 7 bases, with 13 bases between the two germline ends. The germline V gene has CDR1 SGDLS and CDR2 YYNGEE. CDR3 region: CASSVDRGQGGYTF. The CDR3 bases are TGTGCCAGCAGCGTAGATCGGGGCCAGGGTGGCTACACCTTC.

Ten or more counts support this clonotype. This chain connects TRBV20-1 to TRBJ1-1; D remains ambiguous. The CDR3 loop spans 11 amino acids. Trimming cost V 6 bases and J 3 bases, with 8 bases left between them. Germline V lookup: CDR1 DFQATT, CDR2 SNEGSKA (reference sequence). Here the CDR3 DNA reads TGCAGTGCAAAGAAAGACACTGAAGCTTTCTTT. Translation gives CSAKKDTEAFF.

This clonotype has only one observation. The chain has TRBV2 and TRBJ2-2; D possibly corresponds to TRBD2 (6 bases). Germline lookup yields CDR1 SNHLY and CDR2 FYNNEI. Trimming took 6 bases from V and 5 from J, leaving 10 bases between them. CDR3 length equals 13 residues. The CDR3, as DNA: TGTGCCAGCAGGAATCGGGGGACCGGGGAGCTGTTTTTT. Amino acid sequence: CASRNRGTGELFF.